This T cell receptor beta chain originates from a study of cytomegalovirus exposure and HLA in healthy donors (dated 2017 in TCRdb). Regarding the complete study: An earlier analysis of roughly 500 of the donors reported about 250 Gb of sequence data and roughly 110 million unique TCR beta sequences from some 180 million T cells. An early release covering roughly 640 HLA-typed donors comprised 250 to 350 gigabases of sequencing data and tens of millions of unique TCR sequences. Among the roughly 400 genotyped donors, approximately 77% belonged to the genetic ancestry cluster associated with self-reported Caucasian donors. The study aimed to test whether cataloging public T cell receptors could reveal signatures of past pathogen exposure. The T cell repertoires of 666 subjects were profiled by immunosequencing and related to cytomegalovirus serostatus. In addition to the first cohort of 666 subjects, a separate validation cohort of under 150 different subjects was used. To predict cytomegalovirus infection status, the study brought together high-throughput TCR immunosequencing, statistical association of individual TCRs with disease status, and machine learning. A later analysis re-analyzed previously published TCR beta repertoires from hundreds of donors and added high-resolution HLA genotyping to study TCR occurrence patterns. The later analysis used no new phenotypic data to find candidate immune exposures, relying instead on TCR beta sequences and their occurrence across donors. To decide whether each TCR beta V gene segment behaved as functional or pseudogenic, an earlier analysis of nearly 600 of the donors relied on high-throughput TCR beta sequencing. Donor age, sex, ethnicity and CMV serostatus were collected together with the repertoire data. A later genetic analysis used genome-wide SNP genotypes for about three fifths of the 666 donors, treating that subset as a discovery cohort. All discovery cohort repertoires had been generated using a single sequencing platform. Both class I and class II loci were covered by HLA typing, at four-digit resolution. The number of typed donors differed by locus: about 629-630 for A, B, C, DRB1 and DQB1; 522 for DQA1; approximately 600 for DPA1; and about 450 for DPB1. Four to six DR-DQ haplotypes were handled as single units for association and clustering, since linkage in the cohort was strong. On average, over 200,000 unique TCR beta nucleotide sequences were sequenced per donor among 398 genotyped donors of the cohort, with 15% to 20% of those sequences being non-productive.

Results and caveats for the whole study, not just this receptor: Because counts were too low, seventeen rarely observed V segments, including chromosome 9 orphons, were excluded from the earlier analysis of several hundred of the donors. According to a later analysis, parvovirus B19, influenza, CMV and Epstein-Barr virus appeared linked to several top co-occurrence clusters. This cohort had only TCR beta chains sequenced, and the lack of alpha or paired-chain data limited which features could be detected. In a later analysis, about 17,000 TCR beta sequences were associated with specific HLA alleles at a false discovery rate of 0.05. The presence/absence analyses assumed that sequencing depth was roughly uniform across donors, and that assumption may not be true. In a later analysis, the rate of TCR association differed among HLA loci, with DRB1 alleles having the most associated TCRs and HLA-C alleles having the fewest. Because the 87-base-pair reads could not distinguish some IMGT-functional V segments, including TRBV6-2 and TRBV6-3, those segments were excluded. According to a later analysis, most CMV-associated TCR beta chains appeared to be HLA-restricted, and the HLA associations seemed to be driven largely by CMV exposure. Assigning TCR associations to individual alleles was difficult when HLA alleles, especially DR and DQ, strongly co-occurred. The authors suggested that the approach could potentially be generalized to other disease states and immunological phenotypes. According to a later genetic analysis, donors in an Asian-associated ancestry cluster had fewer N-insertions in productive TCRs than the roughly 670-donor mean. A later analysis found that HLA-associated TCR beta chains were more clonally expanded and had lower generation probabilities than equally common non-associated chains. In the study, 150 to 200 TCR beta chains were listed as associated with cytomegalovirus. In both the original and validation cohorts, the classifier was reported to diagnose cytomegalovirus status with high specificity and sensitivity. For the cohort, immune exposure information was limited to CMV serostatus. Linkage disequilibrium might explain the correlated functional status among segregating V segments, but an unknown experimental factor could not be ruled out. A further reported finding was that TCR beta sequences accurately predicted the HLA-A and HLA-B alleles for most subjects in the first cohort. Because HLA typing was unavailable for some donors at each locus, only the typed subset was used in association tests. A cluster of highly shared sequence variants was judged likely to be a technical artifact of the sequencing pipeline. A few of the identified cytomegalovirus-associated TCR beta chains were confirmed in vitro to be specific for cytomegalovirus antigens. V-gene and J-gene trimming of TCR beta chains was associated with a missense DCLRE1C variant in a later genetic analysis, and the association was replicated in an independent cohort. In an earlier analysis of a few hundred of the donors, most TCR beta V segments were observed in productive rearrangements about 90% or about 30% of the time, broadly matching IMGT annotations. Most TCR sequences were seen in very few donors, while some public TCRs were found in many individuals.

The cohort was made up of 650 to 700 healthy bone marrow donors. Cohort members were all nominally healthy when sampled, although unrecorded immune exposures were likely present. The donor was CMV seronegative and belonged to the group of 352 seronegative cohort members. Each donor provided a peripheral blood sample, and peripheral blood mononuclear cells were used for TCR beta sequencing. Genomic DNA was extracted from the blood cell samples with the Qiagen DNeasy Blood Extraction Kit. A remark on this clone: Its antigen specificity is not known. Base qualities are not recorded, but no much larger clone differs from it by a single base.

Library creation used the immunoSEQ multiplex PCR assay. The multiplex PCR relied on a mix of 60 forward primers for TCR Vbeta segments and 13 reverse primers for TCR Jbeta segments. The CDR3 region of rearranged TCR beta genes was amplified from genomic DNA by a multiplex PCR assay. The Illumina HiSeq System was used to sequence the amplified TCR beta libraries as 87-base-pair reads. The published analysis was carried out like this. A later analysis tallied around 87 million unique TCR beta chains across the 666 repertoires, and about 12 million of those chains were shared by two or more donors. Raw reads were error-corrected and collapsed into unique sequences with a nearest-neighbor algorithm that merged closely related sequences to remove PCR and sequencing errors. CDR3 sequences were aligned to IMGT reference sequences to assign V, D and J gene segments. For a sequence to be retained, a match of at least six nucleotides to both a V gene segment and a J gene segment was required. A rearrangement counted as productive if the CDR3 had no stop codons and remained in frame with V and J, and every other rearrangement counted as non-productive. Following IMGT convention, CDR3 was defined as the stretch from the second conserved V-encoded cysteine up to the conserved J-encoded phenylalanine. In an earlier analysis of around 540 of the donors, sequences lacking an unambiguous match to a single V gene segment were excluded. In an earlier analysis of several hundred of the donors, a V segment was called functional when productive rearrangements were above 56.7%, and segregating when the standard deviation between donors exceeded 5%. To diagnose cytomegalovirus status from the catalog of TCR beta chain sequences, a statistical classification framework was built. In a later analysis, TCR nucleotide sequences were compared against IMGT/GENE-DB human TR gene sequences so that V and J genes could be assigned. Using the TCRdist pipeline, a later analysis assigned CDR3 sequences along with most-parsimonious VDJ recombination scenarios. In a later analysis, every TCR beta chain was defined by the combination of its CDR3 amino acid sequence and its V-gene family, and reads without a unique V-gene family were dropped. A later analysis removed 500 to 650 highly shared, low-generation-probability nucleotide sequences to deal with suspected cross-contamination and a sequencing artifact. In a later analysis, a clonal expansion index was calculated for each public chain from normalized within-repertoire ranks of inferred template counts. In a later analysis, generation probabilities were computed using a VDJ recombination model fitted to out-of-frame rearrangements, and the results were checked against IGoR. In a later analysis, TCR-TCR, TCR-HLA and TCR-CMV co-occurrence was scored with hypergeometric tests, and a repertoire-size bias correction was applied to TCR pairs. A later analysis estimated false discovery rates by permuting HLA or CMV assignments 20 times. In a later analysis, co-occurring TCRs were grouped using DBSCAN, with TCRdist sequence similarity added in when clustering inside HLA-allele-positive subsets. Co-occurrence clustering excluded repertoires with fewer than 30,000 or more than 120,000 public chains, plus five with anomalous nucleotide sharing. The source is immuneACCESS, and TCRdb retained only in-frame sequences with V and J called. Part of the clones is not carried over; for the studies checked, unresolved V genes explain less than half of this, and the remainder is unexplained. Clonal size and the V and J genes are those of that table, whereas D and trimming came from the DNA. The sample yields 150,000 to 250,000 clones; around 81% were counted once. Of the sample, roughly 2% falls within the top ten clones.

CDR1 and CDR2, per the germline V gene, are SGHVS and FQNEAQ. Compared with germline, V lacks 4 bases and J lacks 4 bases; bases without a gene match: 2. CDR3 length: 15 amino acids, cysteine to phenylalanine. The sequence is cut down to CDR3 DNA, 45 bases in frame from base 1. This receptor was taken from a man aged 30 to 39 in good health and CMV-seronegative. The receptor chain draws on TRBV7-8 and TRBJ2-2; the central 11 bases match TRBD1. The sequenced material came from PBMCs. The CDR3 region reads CASSSGTGGTGELFF. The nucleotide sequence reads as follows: TGTGCCAGCAGCTCCGGGACAGGGGGCACCGGGGAGCTGTTTTTT.